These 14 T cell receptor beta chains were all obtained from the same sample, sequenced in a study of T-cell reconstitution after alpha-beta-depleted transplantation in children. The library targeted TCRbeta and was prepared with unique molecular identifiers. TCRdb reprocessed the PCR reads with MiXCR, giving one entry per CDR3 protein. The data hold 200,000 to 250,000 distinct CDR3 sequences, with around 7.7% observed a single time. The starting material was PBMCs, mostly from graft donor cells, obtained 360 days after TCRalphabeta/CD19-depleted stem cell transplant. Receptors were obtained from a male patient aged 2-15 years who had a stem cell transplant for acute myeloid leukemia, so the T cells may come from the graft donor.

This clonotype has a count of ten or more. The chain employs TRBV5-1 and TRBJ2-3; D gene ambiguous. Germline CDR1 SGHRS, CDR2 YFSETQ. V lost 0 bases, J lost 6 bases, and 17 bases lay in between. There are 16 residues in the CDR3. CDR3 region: CASSLARISTRDTQYF. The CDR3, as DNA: TGCGCCAGCAGCTTGGCCAGGATCAGTACAAGGGATACGCAGTATTTT.

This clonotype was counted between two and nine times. CDR3 sequence: CASSGSPTEQFF. The CDR3 coding sequence is TGTGCCAGCAGTGGTTCTCCGACCGAGCAGTTCTTC. The V and J genes are TRBV6-5 and TRBJ2-1; the D is unclear. Trimming pared 5 bases from V and 10 bases from J, leaving 12 bases between. The V gene's germline CDR1 is MNHEY and CDR2 SVGAGI. The CDR3 is 12 residues long.

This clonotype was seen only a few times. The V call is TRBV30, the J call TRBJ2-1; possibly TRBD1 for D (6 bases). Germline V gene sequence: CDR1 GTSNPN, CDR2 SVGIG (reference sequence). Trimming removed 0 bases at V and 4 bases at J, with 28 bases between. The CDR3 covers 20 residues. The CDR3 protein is CAWSVRIKSGTPKYYNEQFF. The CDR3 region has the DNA TGTGCCTGGAGTGTTCGGATTAAGTCCGGGACACCGAAATATTACAATGAGCAGTTCTTC.

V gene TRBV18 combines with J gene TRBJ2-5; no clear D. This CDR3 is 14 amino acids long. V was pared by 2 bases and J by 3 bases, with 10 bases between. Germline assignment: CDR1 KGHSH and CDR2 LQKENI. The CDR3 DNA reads TGTGCCAGCTCACCATTTACAGATGAAGAGACCCAGTACTTC. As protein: CASSPFTDEETQYF.

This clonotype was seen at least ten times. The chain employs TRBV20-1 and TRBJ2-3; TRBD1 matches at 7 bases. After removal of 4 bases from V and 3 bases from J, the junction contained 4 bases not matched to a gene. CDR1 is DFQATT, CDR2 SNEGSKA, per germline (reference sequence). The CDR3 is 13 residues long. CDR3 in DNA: TGCAGTGCTACTAACAGGGGAACAGATACGCAGTATTTT. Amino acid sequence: CSATNRGTDTQYF.

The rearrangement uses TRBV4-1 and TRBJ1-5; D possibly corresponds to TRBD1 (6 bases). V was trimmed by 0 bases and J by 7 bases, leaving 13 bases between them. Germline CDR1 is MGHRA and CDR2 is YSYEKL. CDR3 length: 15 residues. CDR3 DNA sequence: TGCGCCAGCAGCCAAGATTGGTCAGGGGACCAGCCCCAGCATTTT. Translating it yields CASSQDWSGDQPQHF.

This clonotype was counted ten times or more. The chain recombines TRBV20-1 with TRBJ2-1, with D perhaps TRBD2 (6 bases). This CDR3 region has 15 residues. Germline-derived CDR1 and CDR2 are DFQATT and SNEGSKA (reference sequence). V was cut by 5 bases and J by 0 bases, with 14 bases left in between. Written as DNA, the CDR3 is TGCAGTGCTGGAAGAGCGGGTGACTCCTACAATGAGCAGTTCTTC. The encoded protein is CSAGRAGDSYNEQFF.

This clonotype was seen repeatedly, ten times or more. CDR3 region: CASSQDLEPGELFF. The CDR3 nucleotides read TGCGCCAGCAGCCAAGATCTGGAACCAGGGGAGCTGTTTTTT. The rearrangement joins TRBV4-3 to TRBJ2-2; D gene unclear. CDR3 length: 14 amino acids. CDR1 and CDR2 from the germline V gene are LGHNA and YSLEER. V was clipped by 0 bases and J by 8 bases, with 10 bases between them.

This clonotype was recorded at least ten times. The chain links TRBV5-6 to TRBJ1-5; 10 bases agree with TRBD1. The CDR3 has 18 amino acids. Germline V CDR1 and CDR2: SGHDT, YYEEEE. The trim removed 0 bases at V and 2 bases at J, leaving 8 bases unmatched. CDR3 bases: TGTGCCAGCAGCTTGGCCCTGGGGACAGGGGACGGCAATCAGCCCCAGCATTTT. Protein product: CASSLALGTGDGNQPQHF.

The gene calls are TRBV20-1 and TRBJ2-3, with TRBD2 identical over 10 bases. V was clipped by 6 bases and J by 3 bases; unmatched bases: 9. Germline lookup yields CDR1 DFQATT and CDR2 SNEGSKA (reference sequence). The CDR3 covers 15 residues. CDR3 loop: CSAGRLAGKTDTQYF. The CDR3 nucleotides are TGCAGTGCGGGAAGACTAGCGGGCAAAACAGATACGCAGTATTTT.

For the CDR3, the DNA is TGTGCCAGCAGTGGACTAGGGACAGCGGATAATGAAAAACTGTTTTTT. This gives the protein CASSGLGTADNEKLFF. The rearrangement joins TRBV27 to TRBJ1-4; TRBD1 matches 7 bases. The germline V gene encodes CDR1 MNHEY and CDR2 SMNVEV (reference sequence). The CDR3 consists of 16 residues. The junction had 10 bases not matched to a gene; V was cut back by 5 bases and J by 4 bases. Using reference TRBV27 and TRBJ1-4 for the parts outside the CDR3, the full variable domain is EAQVTQNPRYLITVTGKKLTVTCSQNMNHEYMSWYRQDPGLGLRQIYYSMNVEVTDKGDVPEGYKVSRKEKRNFPLILESPSPNQTSLYFCASSGLGTADNEKLFFGSGTQLSVL.

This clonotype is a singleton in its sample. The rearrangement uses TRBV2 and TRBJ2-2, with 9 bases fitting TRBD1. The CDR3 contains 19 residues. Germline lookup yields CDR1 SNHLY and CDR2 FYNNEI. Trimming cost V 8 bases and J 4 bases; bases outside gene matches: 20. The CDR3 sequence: CASCFPNPRDRDFTGELFF. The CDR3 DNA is TGTGCCAGCTGTTTTCCGAACCCCCGGGACAGGGACTTCACCGGGGAGCTGTTTTTT. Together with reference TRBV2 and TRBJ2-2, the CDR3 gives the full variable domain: EPEVTQTPSHQVTQMGQEVILRCVPISNHLYFYWYRQILGQKVEFLVSFYNNEISEKSEIFDDQFSVERPDGSNFTLKIRSTKLEDSAMYFCASCFPNPRDRDFTGELFFGEGSRLTVL.

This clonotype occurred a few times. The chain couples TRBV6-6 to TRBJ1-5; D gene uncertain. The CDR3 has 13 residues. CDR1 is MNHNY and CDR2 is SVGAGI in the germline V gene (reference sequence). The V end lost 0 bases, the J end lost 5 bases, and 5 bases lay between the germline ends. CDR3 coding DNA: TGTGCCAGCAGTTACTCTAAGGATCAGCCCCAGCATTTT. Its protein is CASSYSKDQPQHF.

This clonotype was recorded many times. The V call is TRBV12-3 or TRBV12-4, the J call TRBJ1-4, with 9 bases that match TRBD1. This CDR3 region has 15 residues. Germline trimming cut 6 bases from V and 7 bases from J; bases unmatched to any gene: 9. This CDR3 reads CASSSLDRGSEKLFF. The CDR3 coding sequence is TGTGCCAGCAGCAGCCTTGACAGGGGGTCTGAAAAACTGTTTTTT.